The entry that follows covers one T cell receptor beta chain sequence. Germline values: CDR1 SGDLS, CDR2 YYNGEE. V lost 4 bases, J lost 1 base, and 10 bases lay in between. CDR3 length: 14 amino acids. The record originates from a study of blood T cell repertoires in COVID-19. Method: immunoSEQ multiplex PCR; TCRdb's copy keeps in-frame clones and lacks some. The sample includes 130,000 to 150,000 clones, 84% seen only once; the top ten take just under 9%. V gene TRBV9 combines with J gene TRBJ2-3; D perhaps matches TRBD2 (5 bases). This sequence was found in a woman at least 80 years old in a cohort sampled during active or convalescent COVID-19. Sequencing was done on a sample of peripheral blood. CDR3 in DNA: TGTGCCAGCAGCCCGGGATCCCGCACAGATACGCAGTATTTT. As protein: CASSPGSRTDTQYF.